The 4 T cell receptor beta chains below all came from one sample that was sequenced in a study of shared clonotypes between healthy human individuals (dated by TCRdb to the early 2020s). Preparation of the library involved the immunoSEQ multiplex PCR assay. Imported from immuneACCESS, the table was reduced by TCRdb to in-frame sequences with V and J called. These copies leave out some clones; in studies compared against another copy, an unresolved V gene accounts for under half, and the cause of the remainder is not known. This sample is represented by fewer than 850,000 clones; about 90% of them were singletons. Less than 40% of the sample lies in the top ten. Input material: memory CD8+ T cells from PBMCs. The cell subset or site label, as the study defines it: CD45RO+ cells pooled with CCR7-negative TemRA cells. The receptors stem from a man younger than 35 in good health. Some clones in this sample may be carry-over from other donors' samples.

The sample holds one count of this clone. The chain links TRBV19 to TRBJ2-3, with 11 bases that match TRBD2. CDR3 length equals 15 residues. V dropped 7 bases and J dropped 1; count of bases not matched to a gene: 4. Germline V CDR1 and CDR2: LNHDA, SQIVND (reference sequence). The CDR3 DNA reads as TGTGCCAGTAATCCGGGACTAGCGGGCACAGATACGCAGTATTTT. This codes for CASNPGLAGTDTQYF.

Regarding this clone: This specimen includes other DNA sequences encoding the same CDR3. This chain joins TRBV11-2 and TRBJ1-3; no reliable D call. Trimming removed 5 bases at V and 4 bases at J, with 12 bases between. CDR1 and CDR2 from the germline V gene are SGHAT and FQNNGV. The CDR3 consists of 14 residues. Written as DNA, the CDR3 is TGTGCCAGCAGCCCCCGGACTTCAGGAAACACCATATATTTT. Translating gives CASSPRTSGNTIYF. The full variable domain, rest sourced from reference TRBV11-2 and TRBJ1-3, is EAGVAQSPRYKIIEKRQSVAFWCNPISGHATLYWYQQILGQGPKLLIQFQNNGVVDDSQLPKDRFSAERLKGVDSTLKIQPAKLEDSAVYLCASSPRTSGNTIYFGEGSWLTVV.

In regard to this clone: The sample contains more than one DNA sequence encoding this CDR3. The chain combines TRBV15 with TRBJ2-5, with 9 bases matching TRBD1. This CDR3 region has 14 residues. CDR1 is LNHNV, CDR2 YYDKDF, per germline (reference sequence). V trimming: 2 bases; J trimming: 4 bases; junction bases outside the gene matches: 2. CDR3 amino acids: CATSRTGGSETQYF. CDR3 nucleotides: TGTGCCACCAGCAGAACAGGGGGCTCAGAGACCCAGTACTTC. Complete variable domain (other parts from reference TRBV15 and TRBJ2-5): DAMVIQNPRYQVTQFGKPVTLSCSQTLNHNVMYWYQQKSSQAPKLLFHYYDKDFNNEADTPDNFQSRRPNTSFCFLDIRSPGLGDTAMYLCATSRTGGSETQYFGPGTRLLVL.

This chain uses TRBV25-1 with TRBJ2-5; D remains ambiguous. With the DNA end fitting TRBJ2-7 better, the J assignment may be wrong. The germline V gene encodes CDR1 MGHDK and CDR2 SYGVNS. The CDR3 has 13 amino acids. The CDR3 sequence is CASSGRSSYEQYF. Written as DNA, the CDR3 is TGTGCCAGCAGTGGCAGGAGCTCCTACGAGCAGTACTTC.